A selection of T cell receptor beta chains follows, all from one sample in a study of shared clonotypes between healthy human individuals. Clones were sequenced by immunoSEQ multiplex PCR, and TCRdb holds only the in-frame ones, with some missing. The repertoire holds hundreds of thousands of clones, with 90% to 96% as singletons. The sample consisted of naive CD4+ T cells sorted from blood. The receptors here all came from a woman aged 25-40 years in good health. Both conserved end residues are trimmed from each CDR3. Each record gives: CDR3 protein, clone size, V gene. Clone size appears in some rows only: once, few, many, or a class for an expanded clone.

CDR3aa: ASSLGMSYEQY; abundance: -; v_gene: TRBV28
CDR3aa: ASSSSDRVDEKLF; abundance: -; v_gene: TRBV18
CDR3aa: ASSPPGQGNIHTEAF; abundance: -; v_gene: TRBV18
CDR3aa: ASSEDFAHYNEQF; abundance: -; v_gene: TRBV7-2
CDR3aa: ASSQDGWGHNEQY; abundance: -; v_gene: TRBV4-2
CDR3aa: ASSDNGPQF; abundance: -; v_gene: TRBV2
CDR3aa: AIKGLAGDLNEQF; abundance: -; v_gene: TRBV10-3
CDR3aa: ASNYRRGGAGTEAF; abundance: -; v_gene: TRBV28
CDR3aa: ATRRFSTEAYEQY; abundance: -; v_gene: TRBV27
CDR3aa: ASSEAGGGKGLIYGYT; abundance: -; v_gene: TRBV6-1
CDR3aa: ASSPGTSGINGELF; abundance: -; v_gene: TRBV7-8
CDR3aa: ASSLRLGEQY; abundance: -; v_gene: TRBV28
CDR3aa: ASSNIGNQPQH; abundance: -; v_gene: TRBV19
CDR3aa: ASSLGLAGPTDTQY; abundance: -; v_gene: TRBV5-1
CDR3aa: ASSPRQGSPGELF; abundance: -; v_gene: TRBV11-3
CDR3aa: ASSQTSGSYEQY; abundance: -; v_gene: TRBV7-9
CDR3aa: ASRYTDTQY; abundance: -; v_gene: TRBV2
CDR3aa: AISDRSGYT; abundance: -; v_gene: TRBV10-3
CDR3aa: ASNRQGADDEQF; abundance: -; v_gene: TRBV11-3
CDR3aa: ASSVAGGYTDTQY; abundance: -; v_gene: TRBV9
CDR3aa: ASSSFPGGPEAF; abundance: once; v_gene: TRBV27
CDR3aa: ASSLSPGGGRIEKLF; abundance: -; v_gene: TRBV7-9
CDR3aa: ASSESSGLYNEQF; abundance: -; v_gene: TRBV10-2
CDR3aa: ASSTRIAGDWREQY; abundance: -; v_gene: TRBV7-6
CDR3aa: ASSLRGGPSYEQY; abundance: -; v_gene: TRBV7-6
CDR3aa: AISVADPSYEQY; abundance: -; v_gene: TRBV10-3
CDR3aa: ASSVDGQPLGRYT; abundance: -; v_gene: TRBV9
CDR3aa: ASSYLRTSGIPYEQY; abundance: -; v_gene: TRBV6-7
CDR3aa: ASSLGDRFNEKLF; abundance: -; v_gene: TRBV28
CDR3aa: ASSLILSGGWNTEAF; abundance: -; v_gene: TRBV7-3
CDR3aa: ASRLAGAEQF; abundance: -; v_gene: TRBV28
CDR3aa: ASSPRDRVLNEQF; abundance: -; v_gene: TRBV9
CDR3aa: ASKKRGVGAEAF; abundance: -; v_gene: TRBV28
CDR3aa: ASSLDTNGGTDTQY; abundance: -; v_gene: TRBV11-3
CDR3aa: ASSLQGVGSYEQY; abundance: -; v_gene: TRBV27
CDR3aa: ASSYRHTDTQY; abundance: -; v_gene: TRBV6-5